One and the same sample provided the 12 T cell receptor beta chains below, sequenced in a study of cytomegalovirus exposure and HLA in healthy donors. PCR was performed using 60 Vbeta and 13 Jbeta primers. Profiled with immunoSEQ multiplex PCR; TCRdb holds only in-frame clones, not every one. This table has 130,000 or so clones, over 80% appearing once. The sample comprised PBMCs. These receptors were collected from a man aged 30 to 45 in good health and CMV-seronegative.

V gene TRBV6-5 combines with J gene TRBJ1-2; the D gene is possibly TRBD1 (6 bases). V was clipped by 0 bases and J by 6 bases, with 8 bases between them. The CDR3 runs 13 residues. Germline V gives CDR1 MNHEY, CDR2 SVGAGI. The CDR3 DNA sequence: TGTGCCAGCAGTTACTCCGGACAGAATGGCTACACCTTC. This gives the protein CASSYSGQNGYTF.

This chain links TRBV19 with TRBJ1-5; TRBD1 aligns across 11 bases. J was trimmed by 2 bases and V by 3 bases; bases with no gene match: 9. Germline lookup yields CDR1 LNHDA and CDR2 SQIVND (reference sequence). The CDR3 extends over 18 amino acids. CDR3 protein: CASSMGQGVSSGNQPQHF. The CDR3 DNA reads as TGTGCCAGTAGTATGGGACAGGGGGTCTCCAGCGGCAATCAGCCCCAGCATTTT.

The rearrangement links TRBV29-1 to TRBJ2-7; the D gene is possibly TRBD1 (6 bases). The CDR3 covers 13 residues. Between the trimmed V and J ends, which lost 2 bases and 1 base, there was a span of 9 bases. Germline CDR1 and CDR2: SQVTM and ANQGSEA. CDR3 bases: TGCAGCGTTGAATGGCAGGGGTCCTACGAGCAGTACTTC. Residues: CSVEWQGSYEQYF.

V is TRBV28 and J is TRBJ1-1; D not certain. This CDR3 contains 14 residues. Germline lookup yields CDR1 MDHEN and CDR2 SYDVKM. V was shortened by 8 bases and J by 2 bases, with 15 bases between the two germline ends. CDR3 loop: CASAYGILNTEAFF. As DNA, the CDR3 is TGTGCCAGCGCATACGGGATTCTAAACACTGAAGCTTTCTTT.

The J gene is TRBJ2-2, the V gene TRBV4-1; 10 positions agree with TRBD2. The CDR3 length is 18 residues. V lost 4 bases, J lost 7 bases, and 15 bases stayed unmatched. CDR1 is MGHRA, CDR2 YSYEKL, per germline. The chain's CDR3 is CASSLRYAGTSVGGELFF. Here the CDR3 DNA reads TGCGCCAGCAGCCTCCGATACGCCGGGACTAGCGTTGGCGGGGAGCTGTTTTTT.

The V call is TRBV2, the J call TRBJ2-7; 10 bases fit TRBD1. The CDR3 runs 13 residues. V gave up 6 bases and J gave up 9 bases; unmatched junction bases: 8. CDR1 and CDR2 from the germline V gene are SNHLY and FYNNEI. The CDR3 loop is CASSVGQGKRQYF. Written as DNA, the CDR3 is TGTGCCAGCAGCGTGGGACAGGGGAAGAGGCAGTACTTC.

This clone occurred once. V gene TRBV29-1 combines with J gene TRBJ2-2; possibly TRBD2 for D (5 bases). There are 10 residues in the CDR3. Trimming removed 7 bases at V and 7 bases at J, with 7 bases between. Germline loops: CDR1 SQVTM, CDR2 ANQGSEA. This chain's CDR3 is CSAGDGELFF. The CDR3 region has the DNA TGCAGCGCCGGGGACGGGGAGCTGTTTTTT.

V and J are TRBV9 and TRBJ2-1; D perhaps matches TRBD1 (6 bases). V was clipped by 4 bases and J by 0 bases, with 14 bases between them. This CDR3 is built from 16 residues. From germline, CDR1 is SGDLS and CDR2 YYNGEE. CDR3 sequence (DNA): TGTGCCAGCAGCTTATACAGGGCCAGCTCCTACAATGAGCAGTTCTTC. This translates into CASSLYRASSYNEQFF.

This clone has just a few counts. The genes are TRBV7-9 and TRBJ1-5; D uncertain. Trimming cost V 2 bases and J 1 base, with 12 bases left between them. This CDR3 comprises 16 residues. From germline, CDR1 is SEHNR and CDR2 FQNEAQ (reference sequence). CDR3 coding DNA: TGTGCCAGCAGCTTATACTTCGGGGTGAGCAATCAGCCCCAGCATTTT. It translates to CASSLYFGVSNQPQHF.

The chain combines TRBV2 with TRBJ1-5; 8 positions agree with TRBD1. The V gene end was trimmed by 6 bases and the J gene end by 4 bases; junction bases not matched to a gene: 5. This CDR3 has 14 residues. The germline gives CDR1 SNHLY, CDR2 FYNNEI. As DNA, the CDR3 is TGTGCCAGCAGGAACGACAGGGGTAATCAGCCCCAGCATTTT. Translation: CASRNDRGNQPQHF.

The V gene is TRBV19, the J gene TRBJ2-3; perhaps TRBD1 as D (6 bases). This CDR3 is 13 amino acids long. Germline lookup yields CDR1 LNHDA and CDR2 SQIVND (reference sequence). V was trimmed by 10 bases and J by 5 bases, leaving 16 bases between them. The CDR3 reads CATCSRGGDTQYF. Here the CDR3 DNA reads TGTGCCACTTGTAGCCGAGGGGGAGATACGCAGTATTTT.

The J gene is TRBJ2-1, the V gene TRBV11-3; 15 nucleotides align to TRBD2. Germline V gene sequence: CDR1 SGHNT, CDR2 YENEEA. This CDR3 region has 14 residues. V trimming: 5 bases; J trimming: 9 bases; junction bases outside the gene matches: 2. DNA of the CDR3: TGTGCCAGCAGCGGACTAGCGGGGGGGGGTGAGCAGTTCTTC. Translated, it gives CASSGLAGGGEQFF.